A selection of T cell receptor beta chains follows, all from one sample in a study of cytomegalovirus exposure and HLA in healthy donors. TCRdb's copy holds only in-frame clones and misses some; the assay was immunoSEQ multiplex PCR. The specimen's table records some 130,000 clones. Sequencing was carried out using PBMCs. These TCRs come from a woman in her thirties or forties in good health and CMV-seropositive. The conserved cysteine and the conserved F or W are not part of the CDR3 here.

>TRBV7-2|TRBJ1-3
ASGPQGNSGNTIY
>TRBV10-2|TRBJ2-3
ASKEGHSTDTQY
>TRBV28|TRBJ2-1
ASSPPPSGRAQF
>TRBV29-1|TRBJ2-5
SVESTGGAGTQY
>TRBV7-2|TRBJ2-7
ASSLAASGSSAYYEQY
>TRBV7-6|TRBJ1-2
ATFGDRDRPSGYT
>TRBV9|TRBJ2-7
ASSVEEGWFYEQY
>TRBV9|TRBJ2-1
ASSFRLAGDPYNEQF
>TRBV28|TRBJ1-1
ASSGQPHPTEAF
>TRBV29-1|TRBJ2-1
SVEGLYGTAALGEQF
>TRBV30|TRBJ2-1
ATGTPYNEQF
>TRBV30|TRBJ2-1
AWKWSSSDPYNEQF
>TRBV5-1|TRBJ1-1
ASSLDRSAEAF
>TRBV11-1|TRBJ2-7
ASSLDQAPYYEQY
>TRBV6-5|TRBJ1-4
ASSYGRFQEKLF
>TRBV6-4|TRBJ2-7
ASSEDRGAYEQY
>TRBV7-9|TRBJ2-2
ASSWTGSVTGELF
>TRBV19|TRBJ1-4
ASSPGQAGRLF
>TRBV10-3|TRBJ2-7
APLRCREGGNSTYEQY
>TRBV7-2|TRBJ1-1
ASSPRGGREAF
>TRBV4-2|TRBJ2-1
ASSHLLAGAYNEQF
>TRBV7-9|TRBJ2-1
ASSLGGPGQGAREQF
>TRBV29-1|TRBJ2-1
STRRGRMDEQF
>TRBV28|TRBJ2-7
ASNPPGGTYEQY
>TRBV2|TRBJ2-2
ASRGGSTNTGELF
>TRBV27|TRBJ2-7
ASLGDRSGEQY
>TRBV25-1|TRBJ1-2
ASSESSLLGANYGYT
>TRBV6-5|TRBJ2-5
ASSTGQGGSETQY
>TRBV7-2|TRBJ2-2
ASRETTGELF
>TRBV19|TRBJ2-2
ASSIVAGANTGELF
>TRBV28|TRBJ1-2
ASTLRGIRSYGYT
>TRBV9|TRBJ2-2
ASSSRTGATGELF
>TRBV19|TRBJ2-5
ASSIDWGSSQETQY
>TRBV4-2|TRBJ2-7
ASSHQREGYEQY
>TRBV7-9|TRBJ2-1
ASSFRDNEQF
>TRBV5-1|TRBJ1-5
ASSEGGGVGNQPQH
>TRBV11-2|TRBJ1-1
ASSRDRLNTEAF
>TRBV11-3|TRBJ2-2
ASSLEIGYGQPNTGELF
>TRBV5-1|TRBJ1-2
ASSLAGQGASDGYT
>TRBV13|TRBJ2-3
ASSSRGQGLSDTQY
>TRBV29-1|TRBJ2-7
SVRPGGREQY
>TRBV11-2|TRBJ2-1
ASSSGTSSYNEQF
>TRBV10-3|TRBJ1-2
AISAVGRGYT
>TRBV15|TRBJ1-2
ATSRDKNRGSAGYT